This T cell receptor (beta chain) was obtained from a study of cytomegalovirus exposure and HLA in healthy donors. Notes on the study in general: Common viral pathogens seemed to be connected with several of the most significant clusters, according to a later analysis. The productive fraction for most TCR beta V segments was about 87% or about 30% in an earlier analysis. A few CMV-associated chains were confirmed in vitro to be specific for CMV antigens.

The germline CDR1 and CDR2 sequences are SGHDN and FVKESK. The CDR3 covers 15 residues. V gave up 5 bases and J gave up 5 bases, with 15 bases separating them. A remark on this clone: Its antigen remains unknown. This sample also contains other DNA sequences that code for the same CDR3.

Primers included in the PCR were 60 Vbeta and 13 Jbeta primers. Assay used: immunoSEQ multiplex PCR; TCRdb lists only in-frame clones, some missing. Here the sample spans 150,000 to 200,000 clones, over 75% being singletons. This TCR derives from a man between 50 and 59 years old in good health and CMV-seropositive. The chain uses TRBV14 and TRBJ2-2; the D gene is possibly TRBD1 (6 bases). The sequenced sample was PBMCs. The CDR3 loop is CASSDKQGWTGELFF. CDR3 bases: TGTGCCAGCAGCGACAAACAGGGATGGACCGGGGAGCTGTTTTTT.